This is a list of T cell receptor beta chains from one sample in a study of control samples from healthy donors and cancer patients. This table comes from immunoSEQ multiplex PCR, and its TCRdb copy is limited to in-frame clones, with some not included. Found here are fewer than 200,000 clones, around 91% of them singletons; the top ten hold just over 1.4%. Sample: blood. Source of these receptors: a woman between 50 and 59 years old in good health. The CDR3 runs from the conserved cysteine through the conserved F or W. Each record gives: D gene, J gene, V gene, CDR3 protein. D genes are given only for firm matches.

D gene: TRBD2; J gene: TRBJ2-1; V gene: TRBV11-2; CDR3 protein: CASSHGTSFEQFF
D gene: NA; J gene: TRBJ2-2; V gene: TRBV11-3; CDR3 protein: CASSLDGQEGHGELFF
D gene: TRBD1; J gene: TRBJ2-7; V gene: TRBV28; CDR3 protein: CASSFPTGQNSAYEQYF
D gene: NA; J gene: TRBJ2-1; V gene: TRBV27; CDR3 protein: CASSLGNPNEQFF
D gene: TRBD1; J gene: TRBJ2-5; V gene: TRBV6-1; CDR3 protein: CASSKGTGGKVSQETQYF
D gene: NA; J gene: TRBJ2-3; V gene: TRBV5-1; CDR3 protein: CASSLGTSEYFPDTQYF
D gene: NA; J gene: TRBJ2-1; V gene: TRBV24-1; CDR3 protein: CATSDLGGSYNEQFF
D gene: TRBD2; J gene: TRBJ2-3; V gene: TRBV24-1; CDR3 protein: CATSDRQGSGGTDTQYF
D gene: NA; J gene: TRBJ1-4; V gene: TRBV15; CDR3 protein: CATSPRGGAATNEKLFF
D gene: NA; J gene: TRBJ1-2; V gene: TRBV6-2/TRBV6-3; CDR3 protein: CASSLGAYGYTF
D gene: NA; J gene: TRBJ1-1; V gene: TRBV4-1; CDR3 protein: CASVRDLGTEAFF
D gene: TRBD2; J gene: TRBJ2-1; V gene: TRBV14; CDR3 protein: CASGERSGGLYEQFF
D gene: NA; J gene: TRBJ2-1; V gene: TRBV9; CDR3 protein: CASSLQDNNEQFF
D gene: TRBD1; J gene: TRBJ1-6; V gene: TRBV7-2; CDR3 protein: CASSLGGDSRSPLHF
D gene: NA; J gene: TRBJ2-1; V gene: TRBV18; CDR3 protein: CASSPASDEQFF
D gene: NA; J gene: TRBJ2-1; V gene: TRBV7-3; CDR3 protein: CASSLPGSHEQFF
D gene: NA; J gene: TRBJ2-7; V gene: TRBV4-3; CDR3 protein: CASSPDKVQGYPYEQYF
D gene: TRBD2; J gene: TRBJ2-3; V gene: TRBV3-1/TRBV3-2; CDR3 protein: CASSPSGRAWFSQYF
D gene: TRBD2; J gene: TRBJ2-3; V gene: TRBV6-5; CDR3 protein: CASSSETSNTQYF
D gene: NA; J gene: TRBJ2-7; V gene: TRBV9; CDR3 protein: CASSVEVTRGEQYF
D gene: NA; J gene: TRBJ1-4; V gene: TRBV7-6; CDR3 protein: CASSLAGSLEKLFF
D gene: NA; J gene: TRBJ2-5; V gene: TRBV30; CDR3 protein: CAWSVPWTPQTQYF
D gene: TRBD2; J gene: TRBJ2-7; V gene: TRBV5-5; CDR3 protein: CASSLDVAGAGYEQYF
D gene: NA; J gene: TRBJ1-2; V gene: TRBV5-1; CDR3 protein: CASSLQWEAEGYTF
D gene: NA; J gene: TRBJ1-4; V gene: TRBV5-5; CDR3 protein: CASSLAGGATNEKLFF
D gene: NA; J gene: TRBJ1-2; V gene: TRBV7-2; CDR3 protein: CASSPWEGTNYGYTF
D gene: TRBD1; J gene: TRBJ1-6; V gene: TRBV30; CDR3 protein: CAWNPLRGQGLPPLHF
D gene: TRBD2; J gene: TRBJ2-7; V gene: TRBV2; CDR3 protein: CASDLNRASGGSYEQYF
D gene: TRBD1; J gene: TRBJ1-2; V gene: TRBV5-6; CDR3 protein: CASRGQAYVYTF
D gene: NA; J gene: TRBJ2-6; V gene: TRBV28; CDR3 protein: CASTLSGANVLTF
D gene: TRBD2; J gene: TRBJ2-7; V gene: TRBV6-2/TRBV6-3; CDR3 protein: CASSLTREALRQYF
D gene: TRBD1; J gene: TRBJ1-2; V gene: TRBV28; CDR3 protein: CASSLGQGYGYTF
D gene: NA; J gene: TRBJ2-2; V gene: TRBV4-2; CDR3 protein: CASSPVLGELFF
D gene: NA; J gene: TRBJ1-4; V gene: TRBV28; CDR3 protein: CASNTPQANEKLFF
D gene: TRBD1; J gene: TRBJ1-5; V gene: TRBV3-1/TRBV3-2; CDR3 protein: CASSRGQGAYQPQHF
D gene: NA; J gene: TRBJ1-1; V gene: TRBV28; CDR3 protein: CASSLGQFSAEAFF
D gene: TRBD1; J gene: TRBJ2-5; V gene: TRBV5-6; CDR3 protein: CASSSGTGTKTQYF
D gene: NA; J gene: TRBJ1-1; V gene: TRBV11-2; CDR3 protein: CASSLQGQNTEAFF
D gene: NA; J gene: TRBJ2-7; V gene: TRBV13; CDR3 protein: CASSDRDTHSYEQYF
D gene: TRBD2; J gene: TRBJ2-2; V gene: TRBV9; CDR3 protein: CASGARLAANTGELFF
D gene: TRBD1; J gene: TRBJ2-5; V gene: TRBV9; CDR3 protein: CASSIQTGGGETQYF
D gene: NA; J gene: TRBJ2-3; V gene: TRBV19; CDR3 protein: CASSILRGPASTDTQYF
D gene: NA; J gene: TRBJ2-2; V gene: TRBV7-3; CDR3 protein: CASSLQGFQGTGELFF
D gene: TRBD2; J gene: TRBJ2-3; V gene: TRBV18; CDR3 protein: CASSPRGGYSTDTQYF
D gene: NA; J gene: TRBJ2-3; V gene: TRBV7-9; CDR3 protein: CASSPLFGRSTDTQYF
D gene: TRBD2; J gene: TRBJ2-5; V gene: TRBV27; CDR3 protein: CASARPSGGPQETQYF
D gene: TRBD2; J gene: TRBJ2-1; V gene: TRBV7-7; CDR3 protein: CASSSGLAGGSEQFF
D gene: NA; J gene: TRBJ2-7; V gene: TRBV9; CDR3 protein: CASSRQKSSYEQYF
D gene: NA; J gene: TRBJ1-6; V gene: TRBV2; CDR3 protein: CASSEQTRSYNSPLHF
D gene: TRBD2; J gene: TRBJ2-3; V gene: TRBV6-4; CDR3 protein: CASSDGAGGPDTQYF
D gene: TRBD1; J gene: TRBJ2-7; V gene: TRBV27; CDR3 protein: CASSFGTESSYEQYF
D gene: NA; J gene: TRBJ2-1; V gene: TRBV7-2; CDR3 protein: CASSPLSVDNEQFF
D gene: NA; J gene: TRBJ2-5; V gene: TRBV10-3; CDR3 protein: CAIREDSGIQETQYF
D gene: NA; J gene: TRBJ2-4; V gene: TRBV14; CDR3 protein: CASSQGQGLLGIQYF
D gene: NA; J gene: TRBJ1-5; V gene: TRBV20-1; CDR3 protein: CSASAAGPQHF
D gene: NA; J gene: TRBJ1-3; V gene: TRBV28; CDR3 protein: CASSPGLHSGNTIYF
D gene: TRBD2; J gene: TRBJ2-7; V gene: TRBV19; CDR3 protein: CASSIGGTSGSHEQYF
D gene: TRBD1; J gene: TRBJ2-2; V gene: TRBV3-1/TRBV3-2; CDR3 protein: CASSQGTGGIGELFF
D gene: NA; J gene: TRBJ2-7; V gene: TRBV28; CDR3 protein: CASSPPGRPGHEQYF